The rows below give T cell receptor beta chains drawn from one sample of a study of T cells after yellow fever vaccination. MiXCR, run by TCRdb on the 5' RACE reads, gives a single entry per CDR3 protein. The sample holds 450,000 to 550,000 distinct CDR3 sequences, 15% to 20% seen once. This specimen consisted of PBMCs, obtained 15 days after the yellow fever booster vaccination. These receptors all come from a man aged 30 to 45 who received the YFV17D yellow fever vaccine. Each CDR3 is given with its conserved first and last residue. The D gene is left open where the match is weak. Size tells how often a clone was seen (once, few, many) or the class of an expanded clone, and some rows leave it out.

J gene | D gene | V gene | clone size | CDR3 DNA | CDR3 protein
TRBJ2-5 | TRBD1 | TRBV12-5 | few | TGTGCTAGTGGTTTGCCCTTCGGGACAGCCCAAGAGACCCAGTACTTC | CASGLPFGTAQETQYF
TRBJ2-7 | TRBD1 | TRBV6-5 | NA | TGTGCCAGCAGTTACACAGGGGTGGGAACCTACGAGCAGTACTTC | CASSYTGVGTYEQYF
TRBJ2-1 | NA | TRBV28 | NA | TGTGCCAGCAGTGTCGGTGGGGGATGGAACGATGAGCAGTTCTTC | CASSVGGGWNDEQFF
TRBJ2-1 | NA | TRBV20-1 | few | TGCAGTGCTAAGGGGCCGGGTGGGGGATGGCGGGGCAATGAGCAGTTCTTC | CSAKGPGGGWRGNEQFF
TRBJ2-1 | NA | TRBV30 | few | TGTGCCTGGAGTGTGGACGTACAGTTCTTC | CAWSVDVQFF
TRBJ1-1 | NA | TRBV15 | NA | TGTGCCACCAGCAGAGATCTAAAATCGGGCACTGAAGCTTTCTTT | CATSRDLKSGTEAFF
TRBJ2-7 | TRBD2 | TRBV5-1 | few | TGCGCCAGCAGTATACGACTAGCGGGCGGGTACGAGCAGTACTTC | CASSIRLAGGYEQYF
TRBJ2-6 | NA | TRBV11-1 | NA | TGTGCCAGCAGCGCAAGGGACTCTGAGTTCTCCTCTGGGGCCAACGTCCTGACTTTC | CASSARDSEFSSGANVLTF
TRBJ2-1 | TRBD2 | TRBV6-2/TRBV6-3 | NA | TGTGCCAGCAGTTACTCGAAGCGGGAGTGGGACCCGGGGGTCTACAATGAGCAGTTCTTC | CASSYSKREWDPGVYNEQFF
TRBJ2-7 | NA | TRBV11-2 | NA | TGTGCCAGCAGCTTAAGGTGGTACTACGAGCAGTACTTC | CASSLRWYYEQYF
TRBJ2-7 | NA | TRBV18 | few | TGTGCCAGCTCTCGCGATCCCACAGAGACTGTTTCCTACGAGCAGTACTTC | CASSRDPTETVSYEQYF
TRBJ2-3 | NA | TRBV18 | few | TGTGCCAGCTCCGTCGGCAGGGCTGGCACAGATACGCAGTATTTT | CASSVGRAGTDTQYF
TRBJ1-2 | NA | TRBV7-2 | NA | TGTGCCAGCAGCTCAAGTTCGGGGTATGGCTACACCTTC | CASSSSSGYGYTF
TRBJ2-3 | TRBD2 | TRBV7-2 | few | TGTGCCAGCAGTTTACGACTAGCGGGGGGGAGCACAGATACGCAGTATTTT | CASSLRLAGGSTDTQYF
TRBJ1-1 | NA | TRBV19 | few | TGTGCCAGTAGTAGCTACAGTAACACTGAAGCTTTCTTT | CASSSYSNTEAFF
TRBJ2-2 | NA | TRBV12-3/TRBV12-4 | NA | TGTGCCAGCAGTTTAGCACAATCCGGGGAGCTGTTTTTT | CASSLAQSGELFF
TRBJ2-1 | NA | TRBV20-1 | NA | TGCAGTGCTACCCGAGGGAGCGGTAACTACAATGAGCAGTTCTTC | CSATRGSGNYNEQFF
TRBJ2-3 | NA | TRBV18 | NA | TGTGCCAGCTCACCCCGTAGGGAGGGGGACGCAGATACGCAGTATTTT | CASSPRREGDADTQYF
TRBJ2-1 | TRBD2 | TRBV6-1 | NA | TGTGCCAGCAGACGTCGGGCTAGCGGCTACAATGAGCAGTTCTTC | CASRRRASGYNEQFF
TRBJ2-2 | NA | TRBV11-1 | NA | TGTGCCAGCAGCTTAGTTGGCGGGCCTCCAACGAACACCGGGGAGCTGTTTTTT | CASSLVGGPPTNTGELFF
TRBJ2-7 | TRBD2 | TRBV29-1 | few | TGCAGCGTTCAAGGGGGACTAGCGGGTATTTCCTACGAGCAGTACTTC | CSVQGGLAGISYEQYF
TRBJ2-1 | NA | TRBV12-3/TRBV12-4 | NA | TGTGCCAGCAGTTTGGGGGACTCCGAATACAATGAGCAGTTCTTC | CASSLGDSEYNEQFF
TRBJ2-3 | NA | TRBV27 | NA | TGTGCCAGCAGTTTATCGATCTCGGATGAGACAGATACGCAGTATTTT | CASSLSISDETDTQYF
TRBJ2-7 | TRBD1 | TRBV20-1 | NA | TGCAGTGCGAGACAGGGGGTGAGCTACGAGCAGTACTTC | CSARQGVSYEQYF
TRBJ1-5 | TRBD1 | TRBV20-1 | once | TGCAGTGCTGTTGGGACAGGGGGCCGCAATCAGCCCCAGCATTTT | CSAVGTGGRNQPQHF
TRBJ2-3 | NA | TRBV7-9 | NA | TGTGCCAGCAGCTACCTGGACAACACAGATACGCAGTATTTT | CASSYLDNTDTQYF
TRBJ2-5 | NA | TRBV7-2 | NA | TGTGCCAGCAGCTCCGGGAGACAAGAGACCCAGTACTTC | CASSSGRQETQYF
TRBJ2-6 | NA | TRBV10-3 | many | TGTGCCATCAGTGTGGAACGTGCGGACGGGGCCAACGTCCTGACTTTC | CAISVERADGANVLTF
TRBJ2-5 | TRBD1 | TRBV10-3 | NA | TGTGCCATCAGGAAGGACAGGGAAGCAGAGACCCAGTACTTC | CAIRKDREAETQYF
TRBJ1-6 | NA | TRBV27 | few | TGTGCCAGCAGACCCGACAGTTCACGGCGCTATAATTCACCCCTCCACTTT | CASRPDSSRRYNSPLHF
TRBJ1-1 | NA | TRBV20-1 | NA | TGCAGCGAAGAGGTCGAAAGAAGGGTTATGAACACTGAAGCTTTCTTT | CSEEVERRVMNTEAFF
TRBJ2-2 | TRBD2 | TRBV28 | NA | TGTGCCAGCAGTTTTGCTCGACTAGCGGGAGGATCTGCGAACACCGGGGAGCTGTTTTTT | CASSFARLAGGSANTGELFF
TRBJ2-1 | NA | TRBV10-2 | NA | TGCGCCAGCAGCCCTATCCATGAGCAATTCTTC | CASSPIHEQFF
TRBJ2-4 | NA | TRBV15 | few | TGTGCCACCAGCAGATCCCCCGGGGTAGCGGAAAACATTCAGTACTTC | CATSRSPGVAENIQYF
TRBJ2-7 | NA | TRBV5-4 | NA | TGTGCCAGCAGTTCTACCCCCCACAGGCCCGGCGAGCAGTACTTC | CASSSTPHRPGEQYF
TRBJ1-2 | NA | TRBV7-9 | NA | TGTGCCAGCAGCTTAGCCGGGGGAGGCTACACCTTC | CASSLAGGGYTF
TRBJ2-7 | TRBD2 | TRBV7-9 | NA | TGTGCCAGCAGCTTAGGGGGGGGACTAGCGGCCGAGCAGTACTTC | CASSLGGGLAAEQYF
TRBJ1-5 | NA | TRBV10-1 | NA | TGCGCCAGCAAGGTGGGGGGCTTCAATCAGCCCCAGCATTTT | CASKVGGFNQPQHF
TRBJ2-7 | NA | TRBV7-2 | few | TGTGCCAGCAGCTTAGAACAGGCCCACGAGCAGTACTTC | CASSLEQAHEQYF
TRBJ2-1 | NA | TRBV18 | NA | TGTGCCAGCTCACCAACAGGGCCCTACAATGAGCAGTTCTTC | CASSPTGPYNEQFF
TRBJ2-5 | TRBD1 | TRBV7-6 | few | TGTGCCAGCAGCACCGACTTAGACAGGGCGCAAGAGACCCAGTACTTC | CASSTDLDRAQETQYF
TRBJ2-2 | TRBD2 | TRBV19 | NA | TGTGCCAGTACACAAGCGGGAGGCACCGGGGAGCTGTTTTTT | CASTQAGGTGELFF
TRBJ2-2 | TRBD1 | TRBV28 | many | TGTGCCAGCAGGTCGACAGGGGGCAAAGGGGAGCTGTTTTTT | CASRSTGGKGELFF
TRBJ2-4 | NA | TRBV29-1 | NA | TGCAGCGTCGGCGACAGAAACATTCAGTACTTC | CSVGDRNIQYF
TRBJ2-1 | TRBD2 | TRBV20-1 | few | TGCAGTGCTCGCGGGGGGGGAGGAGCGGAACCACAGTTCTTC | CSARGGGGAEPQFF
TRBJ2-4 | TRBD1 | TRBV11-2 | NA | TGTGCCAGCAGCACCGCCGGGACAGGGCGTTTCCATCTAGCCAAAAACATTCAGTACTTC | CASSTAGTGRFHLAKNIQYF
TRBJ2-7 | TRBD1 | TRBV20-1 | NA | TGCAGTGCGAGCAGGGGGAACGAGCAGTACTTC | CSASRGNEQYF
TRBJ1-1 | TRBD1 | TRBV5-1 | NA | TGCGCCAGCTCTACAGGGGGCGAAGCTGAAGCTTTCTTT | CASSTGGEAEAFF
TRBJ2-2 | TRBD2 | TRBV20-1 | NA | TGCAGTGCTAGTTCGCAGGGAGGGGTTACCGGGGAGCTGTTTTTT | CSASSQGGVTGELFF
TRBJ1-5 | NA | TRBV15 | few | TGTGCCACCAGCAGAGTAGGGGAGCAGCCCCAGCATTTT | CATSRVGEQPQHF